This T cell receptor beta chain was recorded in a study of blood T cells in healthy people across ages. This clonotype was picked up a small number of times. Its antigen remains unknown. Overall study findings and caveats: Naive T cell percentage by flow cytometry tracked strongly with beta diversity.

Through a sample-barcoded 5' primer and a J-beta primer mix, a second PCR was run for 7 to 11 cycles. One entry per CDR3 protein, called by TCRdb with MiXCR from the 5' RACE reads. The repertoire consists of roughly 1,500,000 distinct CDR3 sequences, with roughly 40% occurring once and the leading ten covering less than 8%. The sequencing sample was made of blood. This receptor was taken from a woman aged 18-29 years in good health.

CDR3 region: CASSGHRGWEVEAFF. The CDR3 DNA is TGCGCCAGCAGCGGTCACAGGGGGTGGGAGGTGGAAGCTTTCTTT. The V gene is TRBV5-1, the J gene TRBJ1-1; 8 nucleotides match TRBD1. CDR1 and CDR2 from the germline V gene are SGHRS and YFSETQ. There are 15 residues in the CDR3. The J segment lost 8 bases and the V segment lost 4 bases, leaving 13 bases of the junction unmatched.